Each of the 15 T cell receptor beta chains below was sequenced from the same sample in a study of blood T cell repertoires in COVID-19 (dated by TCRdb to between 2020 and 2021). Libraries were made using the immunoSEQ multiplex PCR assay. TCRdb holds this immuneACCESS table with in-frame rearrangements only. Some clones are missing; in checked studies, unresolved V genes explain under half, and the rest has no known cause. The sample table contains roughly 350,000 clones; only one count was recorded for about 88% of them. The ten largest clonotypes hold about 7% of the sample. Sequencing was done on a sample of peripheral blood. These receptor sequences come from a woman in her seventies with COVID-19, enrolled during active disease.

This chain uses TRBV5-1 with TRBJ1-1, with D tentatively TRBD1 (6 bases). This CDR3 is built from 16 residues. Trimming stripped 2 bases from V and 0 bases from J, with 14 bases between. CDR1 is SGHRS, CDR2 YFSETQ, per germline. The CDR3 loop is CASSFRQRTVNTEAFF. The CDR3 nucleotides read TGCGCCAGCAGCTTCCGTCAGAGGACAGTGAACACTGAAGCTTTCTTT.

The rearrangement uses TRBV30 and TRBJ1-4, with 10 nucleotides matching TRBD1. This CDR3 has 14 amino acids. Trimming cost V 5 bases and J 5 bases; bases outside gene matches: 5. Germline lookup yields CDR1 GTSNPN and CDR2 SVGIG (reference sequence). The CDR3 DNA sequence: TGTGCCTGGGCGGACAGGGGGTTGAATGAAAAACTGTTTTTT. Protein: CAWADRGLNEKLFF. The variable domain in full, with the rest retrieved from reference TRBV30 and TRBJ1-4, is SQTIHQWPATLVQPVGSPLSLECTVEGTSNPNLYWYRQAAGRGLQLLFYSVGIGQISSEVPQNLSASRPQDRQFILSSKKLLLSDSGFYLCAWADRGLNEKLFFGSGTQLSVL.

The rearrangement uses TRBV2 and TRBJ1-5; TRBD1 matches 11 bases. The CDR3 covers 15 residues. Germline V CDR1 and CDR2: SNHLY, FYNNEI. V trimming: 3 bases; J trimming: 4 bases; junction bases outside the gene matches: 2. CDR3 region: CASSDGTGGNQPQHF. The CDR3 DNA sequence: TGTGCCAGCAGTGACGGGACAGGGGGGAATCAGCCCCAGCATTTT.

The CDR3 DNA reads TGTGCCAGCAGCGTAGAAGGGAGCTCTGGAAACACCATATATTTT. Translating it yields CASSVEGSSGNTIYF. The chain couples TRBV9 to TRBJ1-3; D gene ambiguous. CDR1 SGDLS and CDR2 YYNGEE come from the germline V gene. The CDR3 runs 15 residues. V was pared by 0 bases and J by 0 bases, with 7 bases between.

The J gene is TRBJ2-7, the V gene TRBV6-5, with 10 nucleotides matching TRBD1. This CDR3 has 14 residues. J lost 3 bases, V lost 6 bases, and 5 bases had no gene match. Germline V gene lookup returns CDR1 MNHEY and CDR2 SVGAGI. Here the CDR3 reads CASSPRDRGYEQYF. For the CDR3, the DNA is TGTGCCAGCAGCCCCCGGGACAGGGGCTACGAGCAGTACTTC.

The chain joins TRBV3-1 (or the pseudogene TRBV3-2) to TRBJ2-2; weak D call: TRBD2 (5 bases). Germline V CDR1 and CDR2: LGHDT, YNNKEL (reference sequence). The CDR3 extends over 17 amino acids. V lost 1 base and J 2 bases, leaving 14 bases between the germline ends. The DNA of the CDR3 is TGTGCCAGCAGCCAAGTGGGAGCAGATTTAAACACCGGGGAGCTGTTTTTT. Translation: CASSQVGADLNTGELFF.

This clone has just a few counts. V usage is TRBV19 and J usage is TRBJ2-6; D is possibly TRBD2 (5 bases). V lost 7 bases and J 2 bases, leaving 18 bases between the germline ends. The CDR3 consists of 17 residues. Looked up from germline, CDR1 is LNHDA and CDR2 is SQIVND (reference sequence). The CDR3 reads CASTQSGSRAGANVLTF. CDR3 bases: TGTGCCAGTACTCAATCGGGGTCTCGTGCTGGGGCCAACGTCCTGACTTTC.

This chain joins TRBV12-3 or TRBV12-4 and TRBJ1-4; the D gene is possibly TRBD1 (6 bases). The CDR3 loop spans 13 amino acids. Deletions cut 7 bases from V and 8 bases from J, with 14 bases between. CDR3 residues: CASMRGAEEKLFF. The CDR3 DNA is TGTGCCAGCATGCGGGGGGCTGAGGAAAAACTGTTTTTT.

The CDR3 protein is CASSDRTGSNYGYTF. The CDR3 DNA is TGTGCCAGCTCTGATCGGACAGGATCTAACTATGGCTACACCTTC. The chain is built from TRBV18 and TRBJ1-2, with TRBD1 matching 7 bases. V lost 6 bases to trimming and J lost 0 bases; unmatched junction nucleotides: 7. The CDR3 runs to 15 residues. CDR1 and CDR2 (germline): KGHSH, LQKENI. The entire variable domain, with the rest obtained from reference TRBV18 and TRBJ1-2, is as follows: NAGVMQNPRHLVRRRGQEARLRCSPMKGHSHVYWYRQLPEEGLKFMVYLQKENIIDESGMPKERFSAEFPKEGPSILRIQQVVRGDSAAYFCASSDRTGSNYGYTFGSGTRLTVV.

V and J are TRBV10-2 and TRBJ1-2, with 9 bases identical to TRBD1. This CDR3 is built from 12 residues. V trimming: 8 bases; J trimming: 8 bases; junction bases outside the gene matches: 6. Per germline, CDR1 WSHSY and CDR2 SAAADI. The CDR3: CASGDRDNGYTF. The CDR3 DNA reads as TGCGCCAGCGGGGACAGGGATAACGGCTACACCTTC.

This clone was seen more than once but under ten times. The genes are TRBV28 and TRBJ1-6, with 8 bases identical to TRBD1. The CDR3 is 15 residues long. Germline V gene data show CDR1 as MDHEN and CDR2 as SYDVKM. The J segment lost 6 bases and the V segment lost 3 bases, leaving 4 bases of the junction unmatched. CDR3 sequence: CASSFRQGPNSPLHF. DNA of the CDR3: TGTGCCAGCAGTTTTAGACAGGGGCCTAATTCACCCCTCCACTTT.

The V and J genes are TRBV6-2 or TRBV6-3 and TRBJ1-5; 8 nucleotides match TRBD1. CDR3 length: 17 amino acids. The J segment lost 4 bases and the V segment lost 0 bases, leaving 8 bases of the junction unmatched. The germline V gene encodes CDR1 MNHEY and CDR2 SVGEGT. Here the CDR3 reads CASSYSGGQGRNQPQHF. The DNA of the CDR3 is TGTGCCAGCAGTTACTCGGGCGGACAGGGACGGAATCAGCCCCAGCATTTT.

The chain has TRBV18 and TRBJ2-2, with TRBD1 matching 7 bases. The germline V gene has CDR1 KGHSH and CDR2 LQKENI. Trimming took 5 bases from V and 4 from J; bases not matched to a gene: 7. The CDR3 sequence is 15 residues long. The CDR3 spells CASSSRQGGTGELFF. CDR3 bases: TGTGCCAGCTCATCCCGACAGGGTGGCACCGGGGAGCTGTTTTTT.

J is TRBJ1-1 and V is TRBV19; 7 bases agree with TRBD1. In germline, CDR1 is LNHDA, CDR2 SQIVND (reference sequence). This CDR3 is 15 amino acids long. Trimming removed 4 bases from V and 0 bases from J; junction bases left unmatched: 5. The CDR3 region is CASSTRDRLNTEAFF. The DNA of the CDR3 is TGTGCCAGTAGTACCCGGGACAGACTGAACACTGAAGCTTTCTTT.

V is TRBV4-3 and J is TRBJ2-7, with 9 bases aligning to TRBD2. The germline CDR1 and CDR2 sequences are LGHNA and YSLEER. The CDR3 is 15 residues long. Trimming cost V 6 bases and J 0 bases; bases outside gene matches: 6. The CDR3 DNA reads as TGCGCCAGCAGTCAACTAGCGGGTGTCTCCTACGAGCAGTACTTC. It encodes CASSQLAGVSYEQYF.